This T cell receptor (beta chain) was observed in a study of molecular identifiers for immune sequencing clone quantification. This clonotype was seen at least ten times. The CDR3 spans 15 residues. In germline, CDR1 is SEHNR, CDR2 FQNEAQ (reference sequence). V was cut by 0 bases and J by 5 bases, with 11 bases left in between. A single record per CDR3 protein comes from TCRdb applying MiXCR to the PCR reads. This sample yields 300,000 to 400,000 distinct CDR3 sequences, of which roughly a fifth are seen a single time; under 0.95% belongs to the top ten. Sequencing used naive CD8+ T cells from blood, with Jurkat cell RNA spiked in. Subset here: FACS-sorted CD8+CD4-CCR7+CD45RA+ naive T cells. This chain links TRBV7-9 with TRBJ1-5; D remains unclear. This TCR was sampled from a human donor in good health. Some libraries in this study had Jurkat cell RNA spiked in. The CDR3 here is CASSLARSSDQPQHF. The CDR3 nucleotides are TGTGCCAGCAGCTTAGCGAGATCCTCCGATCAGCCCCAGCATTTT.